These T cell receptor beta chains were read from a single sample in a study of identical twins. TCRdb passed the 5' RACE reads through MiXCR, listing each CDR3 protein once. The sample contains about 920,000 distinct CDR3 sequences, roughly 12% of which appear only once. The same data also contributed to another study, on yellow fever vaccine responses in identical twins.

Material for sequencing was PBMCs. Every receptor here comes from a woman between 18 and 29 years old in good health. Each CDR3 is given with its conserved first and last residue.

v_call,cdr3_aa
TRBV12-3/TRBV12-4,CASSGQPEKLFF
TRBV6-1,CASRLRGGYNEQFF
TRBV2,CASNSRVIISGANVLTF
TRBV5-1,CASSFSSGGEETQYF
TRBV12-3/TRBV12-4,CASTQGFGNTIYF
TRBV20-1,CSARRLAETYNEQFF
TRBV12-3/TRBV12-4,CASSPRQRHPLNQPQHF
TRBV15,CATSRGGELFF
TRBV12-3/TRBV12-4,CASSLEEGGSPLHF
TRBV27,CASSGTSIYNEQFF
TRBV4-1,CASSLDGEKLFF
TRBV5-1,CASSWDSSYGYTF
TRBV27,CASSLSPGHNQPQHF
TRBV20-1,CSAPSGDLYGYTF
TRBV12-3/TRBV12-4,CASSLSTRLEVEQFF
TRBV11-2,CASSLGVATGEQFF
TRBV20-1,CSARYPVQAFF
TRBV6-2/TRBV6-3,CASSYLLEGEQETQYF
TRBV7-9,CASGGLAGTYEQYF
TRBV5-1,CASSPQLAGGLYEQFF
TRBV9,CASSVGGGDTEAFF
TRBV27,CASSLREGNSPLHF
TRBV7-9,CASTSERRTQYF
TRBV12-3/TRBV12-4,CASSSYGYSPLHF
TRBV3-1,CASSPDRVSGKLFF
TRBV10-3,CAISGVATGELFF
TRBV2,CASSEKGGERAKNIQYF
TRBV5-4,CASSPAGTASYEQYF
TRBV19,CASSKLQGSSYNEQFF
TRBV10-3,CAISEPQGYRQYF
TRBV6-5,CASSYRTDYGYTF
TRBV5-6,CASSLGYGRLSYEQYF
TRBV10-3,CAITAGGAYSYEQYF
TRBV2,CASRGVGAYTEAFF
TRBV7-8,CASSLGLAGESYEQYF
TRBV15,CATSRHPAGTGTDTQYF
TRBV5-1,CASSLGDFLVGANVLTF